A selection of T cell receptor beta chains follows, all from one sample in a study of T cell responses to AZD1222 COVID-19 vaccine. TCRdb's table, derived via immunoSEQ multiplex PCR, lists solely in-frame clones and lacks some. The sample includes around 91,000 clones, 91% seen only once; the top ten take 6.5% to 10%. Here the sequenced sample was peripheral blood, taken 28 days after the second AZD1222 dose. The receptors originated from an adult who received the AZD1222 COVID-19 vaccine. Each CDR3 is given with its conserved first and last residue. The order of the fields is V gene, D gene, clone size, J gene, CDR3 DNA, CDR3 protein. The D gene is left open where the match is weak. Clone size is shown for a subset of rows, as once, few, many or a class of expanded clone.

TRBV7-9	.	.	TRBJ1-4	TGTGCCAGCAGCCCCCCAACAGGGAGAGGGGGGGATGAAAAACTGTTTTTT	CASSPPTGRGGDEKLFF
TRBV6-5	.	.	TRBJ1-1	TGTGCCAGCAGGTCTCGGGCGAACACTGAAGCTTTCTTT	CASRSRANTEAFF
TRBV6-1	.	.	TRBJ2-1	TGTGCCAGCAGTGAAGACCGCAGTGTTTCAGGGCAGTTCTTC	CASSEDRSVSGQFF
TRBV4-1	.	.	TRBJ1-4	TGCGCCAGCAGCCAAGCGGGCAGGGGACCCTCAACTAATGAAAAACTGTTTTTT	CASSQAGRGPSTNEKLFF
TRBV19	.	.	TRBJ1-1	TGTGCCAGTAGGAAAGACTGGAGTAGTGAAGCTTTCTTT	CASRKDWSSEAFF
TRBV7-3	.	once	TRBJ1-1	TGTGCCAGCAGCTTACAGGATGGGAGCACTGAAGCTTTCTTT	CASSLQDGSTEAFF
TRBV9	TRBD1	.	TRBJ1-2	TGTGCCAGCAGCGGGGGGACAGGGCATTCTAGCTATGGCTACACCTTC	CASSGGTGHSSYGYTF
TRBV28	.	.	TRBJ2-7	TGTGCCAGCAGGCCGATGGGACCCCAAGGCGACGAGCAGTACTTC	CASRPMGPQGDEQYF
TRBV4-1	.	once	TRBJ1-2	TGCGCCAGCAGCCAGGATACTTATGGCTACACCTTC	CASSQDTYGYTF
TRBV7-9	.	few	TRBJ2-7	TGTGCCAGCAGCTCCCCGACAATGCCTAGGGCCGAGCAGTACTTC	CASSSPTMPRAEQYF
TRBV4-3	.	.	TRBJ2-6	TGCGCCAGCAGCCAAGATCTAGGCAGGGGGGCGTTTAAGGCCAACGTCCTGACTTTC	CASSQDLGRGAFKANVLTF
TRBV10-1	.	.	TRBJ2-5	TGCGCCAGCAGTGTTGGAATAGCCAAGACCCAGTACTTC	CASSVGIAKTQYF
TRBV7-3	.	.	TRBJ1-6	TGTGCCAGCAGCTTAACTCCCGGGGCTAATTCACCCCTCCACTTT	CASSLTPGANSPLHF
TRBV25-1	TRBD2	once	TRBJ2-1	TGTGCCAGCAGTGGAGGGACTAGCGGGAGAAATGAGCAGTTCTTC	CASSGGTSGRNEQFF
TRBV28	.	.	TRBJ1-1	TGTGCCAGCAGTTTAGGTTTGGAAGCTTTCTTT	CASSLGLEAFF
TRBV28	.	.	TRBJ2-4	TGTGCCAGCAGTTTTGGACTGTCCGAAAACATTCAGTACTTC	CASSFGLSENIQYF
TRBV24-1	.	.	TRBJ2-3	TGTGCCACCAGTGATCGGACGGAAAACACAGATACGCAGTATTTT	CATSDRTENTDTQYF
TRBV6-5	TRBD1	.	TRBJ2-7	TGTGCCGGCAGTTGGTCAGACAGGGGGCTTTACGAGCAGTACTTC	CAGSWSDRGLYEQYF
TRBV6-2/TRBV6-3	.	.	TRBJ1-6	TGTGCCAGCAGTTACACGGCGACAACTTCACCCCTCCACTTT	CASSYTATTSPLHF
TRBV18	.	.	TRBJ1-3	TGTGCCAGCTCACCATCCGGTCTGGTTGGAAACACCATATATTTT	CASSPSGLVGNTIYF